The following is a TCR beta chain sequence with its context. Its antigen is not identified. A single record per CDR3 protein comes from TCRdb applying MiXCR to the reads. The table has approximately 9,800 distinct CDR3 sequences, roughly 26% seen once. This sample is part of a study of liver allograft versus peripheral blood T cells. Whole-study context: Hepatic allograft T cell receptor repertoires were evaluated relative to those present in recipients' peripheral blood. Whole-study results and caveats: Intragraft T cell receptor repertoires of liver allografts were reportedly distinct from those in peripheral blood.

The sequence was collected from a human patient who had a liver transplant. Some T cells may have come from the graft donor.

CDR3 sequence (DNA): TGTGCCTGGAGTAGGCGCTACGAGCAGTACTTC. Protein: CAWSRRYEQYF. V usage is TRBV30 and J usage is TRBJ2-7; D unresolved. This CDR3 comprises 11 residues. Looked up from germline, CDR1 is GTSNPN and CDR2 is SVGIG (reference sequence). Trimming cost V 2 bases and J 3 bases, with 5 bases left between them.